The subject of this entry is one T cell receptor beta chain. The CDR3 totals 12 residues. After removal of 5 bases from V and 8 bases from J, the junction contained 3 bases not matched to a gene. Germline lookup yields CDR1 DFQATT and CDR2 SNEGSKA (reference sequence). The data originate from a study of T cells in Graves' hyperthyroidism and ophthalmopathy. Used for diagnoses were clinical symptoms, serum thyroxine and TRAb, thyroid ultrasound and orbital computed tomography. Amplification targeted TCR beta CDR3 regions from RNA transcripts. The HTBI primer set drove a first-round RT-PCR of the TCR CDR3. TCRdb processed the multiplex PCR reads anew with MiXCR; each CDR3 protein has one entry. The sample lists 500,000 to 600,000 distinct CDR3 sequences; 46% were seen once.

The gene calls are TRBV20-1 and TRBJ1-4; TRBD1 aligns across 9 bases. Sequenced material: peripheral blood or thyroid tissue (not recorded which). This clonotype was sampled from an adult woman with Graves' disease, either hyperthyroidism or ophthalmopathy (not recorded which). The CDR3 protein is CSARTGVEKLFF. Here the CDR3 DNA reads TGCAGTGCTCGGACAGGGGTGGAAAAACTGTTTTTT.